These 2 T cell receptor beta chains originate from one sample sequenced in a study of blood T cell repertoires in COVID-19. This table comes from immunoSEQ multiplex PCR, and its TCRdb copy is limited to in-frame clones, with some not included. In the table there are tens of thousands of clones, roughly nine tenths of which are singletons. Sequenced sample: peripheral blood. These receptors all come from a man older than 75 with acute or convalescent COVID-19.

The rearrangement links TRBV20-1 to TRBJ1-1; 9 bases align to TRBD1. Germline V lookup: CDR1 DFQATT, CDR2 SNEGSKA (reference sequence). This CDR3 has 16 residues. The J segment lost 2 bases and the V segment lost 3 bases, leaving 10 bases of the junction unmatched. This chain's CDR3 is CSASGGTGKGNTEAFF. Written as DNA, the CDR3 is TGCAGTGCTAGTGGGGGGACAGGGAAGGGAAACACTGAAGCTTTCTTT.

The chain couples TRBV24-1 to TRBJ2-3, with 7 bases identical to TRBD1. Germline V gives CDR1 KGHDR, CDR2 SFDVKD. This CDR3 spans 14 amino acids. V gave up 6 bases and J gave up 3 bases; unmatched junction bases: 5. The CDR3, as DNA: TGTGCCACCAGTCGGACAGGCTCGACAGATACGCAGTATTTT. The encoded protein is CATSRTGSTDTQYF.